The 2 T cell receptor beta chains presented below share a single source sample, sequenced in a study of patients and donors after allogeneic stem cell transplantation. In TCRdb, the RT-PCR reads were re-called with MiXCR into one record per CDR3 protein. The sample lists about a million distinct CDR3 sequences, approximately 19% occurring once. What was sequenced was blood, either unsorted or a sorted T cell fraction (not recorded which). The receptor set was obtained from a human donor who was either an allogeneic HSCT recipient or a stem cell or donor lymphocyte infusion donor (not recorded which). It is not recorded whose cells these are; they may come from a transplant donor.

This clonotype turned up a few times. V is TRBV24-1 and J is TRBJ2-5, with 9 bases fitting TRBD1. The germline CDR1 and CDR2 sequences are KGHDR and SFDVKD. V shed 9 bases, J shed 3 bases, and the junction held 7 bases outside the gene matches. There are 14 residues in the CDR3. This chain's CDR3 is CATRDREYEETQYF. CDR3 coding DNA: TGTGCCACCCGGGACAGGGAGTACGAAGAGACCCAGTACTTC.

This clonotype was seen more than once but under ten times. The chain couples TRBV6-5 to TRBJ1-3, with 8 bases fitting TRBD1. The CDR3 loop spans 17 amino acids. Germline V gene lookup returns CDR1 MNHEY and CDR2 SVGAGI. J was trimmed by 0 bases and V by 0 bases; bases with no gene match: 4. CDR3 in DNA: TGTGCCAGCAGTTACTCCGGGACAGGCAACTCTGGAAACACCATATATTTT. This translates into CASSYSGTGNSGNTIYF.